These 7 T cell receptor beta chains originate from one sample sequenced in a study of control samples from healthy donors and cancer patients (TCRdb year 2020). The library was obtained by the immunoSEQ multiplex PCR assay. TCRdb stores this immuneACCESS table with in-frame sequences only. Part of the clones is absent; in the studies checked, under half of the shortfall reflects unresolved V genes, and no reason is known for the rest. This sample lists 85,000 to 95,000 clones; about nine tenths were detected once. Approximately 14% of the sample is in the top ten clones. Sequencing was done on a sample of blood. Every receptor here comes from a woman in her sixties or seventies in good health.

This clone was recorded once. J is TRBJ1-5 and V is TRBV5-5; D ambiguous. The germline gives CDR1 SGHKS, CDR2 YYEKEE (reference sequence). V was pared by 1 base and J by 7 bases, with 6 bases between. The CDR3 covers 12 residues. The CDR3 nucleotides are TGTGCCAGCAGCTTGCCCTCACAGCCCCAGCATTTT. Encoded protein: CASSLPSQPQHF. The variable domain in full, with the rest retrieved from reference TRBV5-5 and TRBJ1-5, is DAGVTQSPTHLIKTRGQQVTLRCSPISGHKSVSWYQQVLGQGPQFIFQYYEKEERGRGNFPDRFSARQFPNYSSELNVNALLLGDSALYLCASSLPSQPQHFGDGTRLSIL.

The genes are TRBV7-6 and TRBJ2-2; D uncertain. V lost 1 base, J lost 2 bases, and 5 bases lay in between. This CDR3 has 14 residues. Germline V gene lookup returns CDR1 SGHVS and CDR2 FNYEAQ. This CDR3 is CASSLVQNTGELFF. The CDR3 DNA reads TGTGCCAGCAGCTTAGTCCAAAACACCGGGGAGCTGTTTTTT.

This clone has just one count. The chain has TRBV6-5 and TRBJ1-2; 8 bases line up with TRBD1. CDR3 length: 15 residues. The junction had 13 bases not matched to a gene; V was cut back by 10 bases and J by 3 bases. Germline CDR1 is MNHEY and CDR2 is SVGAGI. The CDR3: CATGPETGDHYGYTF. DNA for the CDR3: TGTGCCACCGGCCCAGAGACAGGGGACCACTATGGCTACACCTTC.

The J gene is TRBJ2-2, the V gene TRBV4-1; 10 nucleotides align to TRBD2. Germline V gene sequence: CDR1 MGHRA, CDR2 YSYEKL. The V and J ends lost 1 base and 0 bases, in that order; junction bases with no gene match: 5. The CDR3 loop spans 18 amino acids. CDR3 residues: CASSQVDLAGANTGELFF. Here the CDR3 DNA reads TGCGCCAGCAGCCAAGTCGACCTAGCGGGAGCGAACACCGGGGAGCTGTTTTTT.

A word on this clone: Compared with germline, one end of the junction differs, possibly owing to a read error. The chain links TRBV9 to TRBJ1-1, with D possibly matching TRBD1 (5 bases). This CDR3 is 18 amino acids long. Germline V CDR1 and CDR2: SGDLS, YYNGEE. The CDR3 DNA is TGTGCCAGTAGCGTAGCTACGGGGGTGGGGCACTTGAACACTGAAGCTTTCTTT. This translates into CASSVATGVGHLNTEAFF. The variable domain in full, with the rest retrieved from reference TRBV9 and TRBJ1-1, is DSGVTQTPKHLITATGQRVTLRCSPRSGDLSVYWYQQSLDQGLQFLIQYYNGEERAKGNILERFSAQQFPDLHSELNLSSLELGDSALYFCASSVATGVGHLNTEAFFGQGTRLTVV.

The CDR3 loop reads CASSVSGGHGYTF. The CDR3 region has the DNA TGTGCCAGCAGCGTCTCAGGGGGCCATGGCTACACCTTC. The chain has TRBV7-2 and TRBJ1-2; 8 nucleotides align to TRBD1. The CDR3 is 13 residues long. With V trimmed by 5 bases and J by 6 bases, 5 bases remained unmatched. In germline, CDR1 is SGHTA, CDR2 FQGNSA.

This chain uses TRBV5-6 with TRBJ2-5; no definite D call. Per the germline V gene, CDR1 is SGHDT and CDR2 is YYEEEE. The germline V and J ends were trimmed by 0 bases and 5 bases, with 11 bases remaining between them. This CDR3 is 14 amino acids long. The DNA of the CDR3 is TGTGCCAGCAGCTTGGACGTAAGTGGGGAGACCCAGTACTTC. Translation gives CASSLDVSGETQYF.